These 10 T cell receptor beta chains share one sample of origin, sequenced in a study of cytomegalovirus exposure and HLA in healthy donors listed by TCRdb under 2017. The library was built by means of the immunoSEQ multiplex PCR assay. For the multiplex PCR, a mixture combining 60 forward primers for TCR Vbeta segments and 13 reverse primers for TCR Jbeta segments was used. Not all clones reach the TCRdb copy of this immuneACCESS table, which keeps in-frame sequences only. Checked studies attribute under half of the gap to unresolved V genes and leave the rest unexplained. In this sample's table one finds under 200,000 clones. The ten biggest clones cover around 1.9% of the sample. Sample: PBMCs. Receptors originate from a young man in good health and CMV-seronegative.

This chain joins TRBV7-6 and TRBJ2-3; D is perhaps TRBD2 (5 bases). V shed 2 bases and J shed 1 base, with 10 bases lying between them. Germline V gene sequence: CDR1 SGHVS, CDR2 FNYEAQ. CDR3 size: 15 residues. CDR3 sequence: CASSLRGGGTDTQYF. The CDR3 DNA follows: TGTGCCAGCAGCTTACGGGGTGGGGGCACAGATACGCAGTATTTT.

The CDR3: CASSLGTHYAGGPNEQFF. DNA for the CDR3: TGTGCCAGCAGCTTGGGAACCCACTACGCGGGAGGGCCCAATGAGCAGTTCTTC. This chain uses TRBV5-4 with TRBJ2-1; TRBD2 agrees at 9 bases. Germline lookup yields CDR1 SGHNT and CDR2 YYREEE (reference sequence). Trimming removed 0 bases from V and 6 bases from J; junction bases left unmatched: 13. The CDR3 has 18 amino acids.

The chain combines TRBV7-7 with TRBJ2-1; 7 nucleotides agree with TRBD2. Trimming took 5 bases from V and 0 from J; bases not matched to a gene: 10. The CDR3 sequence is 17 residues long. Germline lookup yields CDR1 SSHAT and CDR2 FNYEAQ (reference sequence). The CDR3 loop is CASSANLAAVSYNEQFF. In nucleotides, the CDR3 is TGTGCCAGCAGCGCCAATCTAGCGGCCGTCTCCTACAATGAGCAGTTCTTC.

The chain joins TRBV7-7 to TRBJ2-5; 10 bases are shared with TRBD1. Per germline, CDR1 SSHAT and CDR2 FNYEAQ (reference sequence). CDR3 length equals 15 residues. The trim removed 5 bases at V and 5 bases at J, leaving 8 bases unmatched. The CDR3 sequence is CASSPRTGGLETQYF. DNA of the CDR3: TGTGCCAGCAGCCCCCGGACAGGGGGTTTGGAGACCCAGTACTTC.

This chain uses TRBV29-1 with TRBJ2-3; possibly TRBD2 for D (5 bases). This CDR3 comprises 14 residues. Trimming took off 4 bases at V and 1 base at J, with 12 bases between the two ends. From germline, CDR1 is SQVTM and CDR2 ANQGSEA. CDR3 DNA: TGCAGCGTTGGAGGGCCCGGCGGCACAGATACGCAGTATTTT. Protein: CSVGGPGGTDTQYF.

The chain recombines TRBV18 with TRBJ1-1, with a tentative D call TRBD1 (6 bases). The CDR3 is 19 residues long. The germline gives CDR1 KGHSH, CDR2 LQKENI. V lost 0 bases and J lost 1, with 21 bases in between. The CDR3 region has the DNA TGTGCCAGCTCACCACCAATGGGAGGGGGGGCGATTGGGAACACTGAAGCTTTCTTT. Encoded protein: CASSPPMGGGAIGNTEAFF.

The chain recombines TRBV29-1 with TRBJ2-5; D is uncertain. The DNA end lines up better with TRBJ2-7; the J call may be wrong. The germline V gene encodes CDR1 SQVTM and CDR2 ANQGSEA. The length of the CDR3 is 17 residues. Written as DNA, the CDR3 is TGCAGCGTCGGAGAGCCCACCTCTGAACTATCCCTCTACGAGCAGTACTTC. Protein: CSVGEPTSELSLYEQYF.

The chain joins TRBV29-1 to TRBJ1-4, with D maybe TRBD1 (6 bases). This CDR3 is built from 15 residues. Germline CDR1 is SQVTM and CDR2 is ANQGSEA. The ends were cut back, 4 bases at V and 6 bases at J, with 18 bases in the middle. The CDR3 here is CSVGGSQGRHEKLFF. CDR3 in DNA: TGCAGCGTTGGGGGTTCACAGGGAAGACATGAAAAACTGTTTTTT.

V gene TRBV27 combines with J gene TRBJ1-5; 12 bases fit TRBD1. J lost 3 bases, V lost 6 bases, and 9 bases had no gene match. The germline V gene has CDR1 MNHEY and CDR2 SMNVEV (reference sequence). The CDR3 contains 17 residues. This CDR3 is CASRGQGAAGYNQPQHF. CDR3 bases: TGTGCCAGCAGGGGACAGGGGGCAGCGGGGTACAATCAGCCCCAGCATTTT.

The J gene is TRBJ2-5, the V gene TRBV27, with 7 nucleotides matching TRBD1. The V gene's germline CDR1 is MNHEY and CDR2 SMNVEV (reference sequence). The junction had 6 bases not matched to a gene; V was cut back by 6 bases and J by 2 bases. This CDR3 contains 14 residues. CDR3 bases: TGTGCCAGCAGCCAGACAGGGAATCAAGAGACCCAGTACTTC. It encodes CASSQTGNQETQYF.